Each of the 2 T cell receptor beta chains below was sequenced from the same sample in a study of esophageal squamous cell carcinoma under preoperative chemotherapy. TCRdb re-derived calls from the PCR reads in MiXCR, one entry per CDR3 protein. Seen here are roughly 30,000 distinct CDR3 sequences, approximately 50% observed once, and the top ten hold approximately 12%. The sample's time point: before preoperative PTX-NDP chemotherapy. Sampling was performed from a patient given preoperative chemotherapy. These receptors all stem from a human donor with esophageal squamous cell carcinoma. The donor label of this sample is uncertain.

This clonotype was seen ten or more times. The V call is TRBV27, the J call TRBJ1-1; 8 positions match TRBD1. CDR3 length: 17 amino acids. Germline-derived CDR1 and CDR2 are MNHEY and SMNVEV (reference sequence). The V and J ends lost 6 bases and 2 bases, in that order; junction bases with no gene match: 14. The CDR3: CASRRTGSLLANTEAFF. The CDR3 nucleotides are TGTGCCAGCAGACGGACAGGGTCCTTGCTGGCTAACACTGAAGCTTTCTTT.

This clonotype is termed medium-sized. The J gene is TRBJ2-2, the V gene TRBV11-2, with TRBD2 as a possible D gene (6 bases). CDR1 and CDR2 (germline): SGHAT, FQNNGV. V lost 2 bases and J 6 bases, leaving 7 bases between the germline ends. The CDR3 runs 13 residues. CDR3 protein: CASSLQRAGELFF. The CDR3, as DNA: TGTGCCAGCAGCTTACAGCGGGCCGGGGAGCTGTTTTTT.